The T cell receptor beta chain described here comes from a study of blood T cell repertoires in COVID-19. V lost 3 bases to trimming and J lost 3 bases, with 12 bases between them. The CDR3 length is 14 residues. Per germline, CDR1 SNHLY and CDR2 FYNNEI. The method was immunoSEQ multiplex PCR; TCRdb's version includes in-frame clones alone and lacks a portion of them. The table includes 250,000 to 350,000 clones, around 87% detected once. The chain employs TRBV2 and TRBJ2-7, with unresolved D. The TCR sequence derives from a woman in her twenties or thirties who had recovered from COVID-19. The sample was PBMCs or T cells enriched from blood (not recorded which). The CDR3 DNA reads TGTGCCAGCAGTGAGTTGGGCATCGGCTACGAGCAGTACTTC. Encoded protein: CASSELGIGYEQYF.